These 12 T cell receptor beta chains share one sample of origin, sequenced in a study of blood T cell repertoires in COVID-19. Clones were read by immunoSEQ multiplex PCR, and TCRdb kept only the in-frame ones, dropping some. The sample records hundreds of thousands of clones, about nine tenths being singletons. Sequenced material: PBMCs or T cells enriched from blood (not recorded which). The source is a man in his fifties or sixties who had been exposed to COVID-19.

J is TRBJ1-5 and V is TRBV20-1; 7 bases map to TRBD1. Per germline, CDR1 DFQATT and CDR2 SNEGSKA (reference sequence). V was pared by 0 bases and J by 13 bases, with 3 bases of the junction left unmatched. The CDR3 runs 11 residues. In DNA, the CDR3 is TGCAGTGCTAGAGACTCAGGGGGACAGCATTTT. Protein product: CSARDSGGQHF.

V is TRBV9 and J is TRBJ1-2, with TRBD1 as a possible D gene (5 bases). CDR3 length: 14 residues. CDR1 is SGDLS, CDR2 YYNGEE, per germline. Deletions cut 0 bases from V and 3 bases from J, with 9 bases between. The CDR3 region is CASSVGGLDYGYTF. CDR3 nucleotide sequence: TGTGCCAGCAGCGTAGGGGGCTTGGACTATGGCTACACCTTC.

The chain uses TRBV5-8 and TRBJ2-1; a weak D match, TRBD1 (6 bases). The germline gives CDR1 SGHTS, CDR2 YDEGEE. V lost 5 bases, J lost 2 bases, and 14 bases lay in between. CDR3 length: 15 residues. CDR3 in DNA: TGTGCCAGCAGTCGACAGGCCGGAACCTACAATGAGCAGTTCTTC. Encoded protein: CASSRQAGTYNEQFF.

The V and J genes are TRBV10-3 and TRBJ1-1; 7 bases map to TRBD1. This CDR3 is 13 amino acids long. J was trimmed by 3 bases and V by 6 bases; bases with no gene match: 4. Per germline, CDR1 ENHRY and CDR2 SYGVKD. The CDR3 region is CAIRITGDTEAFF. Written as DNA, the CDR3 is TGTGCCATCAGGATCACAGGGGACACTGAAGCTTTCTTT.

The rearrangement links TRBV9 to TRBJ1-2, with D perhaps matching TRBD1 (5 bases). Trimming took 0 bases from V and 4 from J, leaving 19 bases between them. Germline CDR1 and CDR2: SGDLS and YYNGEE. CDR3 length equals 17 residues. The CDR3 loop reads CASSVALWQGSPYGYTF. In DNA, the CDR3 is TGTGCCAGCAGCGTAGCTTTATGGCAGGGTTCTCCCTATGGCTACACCTTC.

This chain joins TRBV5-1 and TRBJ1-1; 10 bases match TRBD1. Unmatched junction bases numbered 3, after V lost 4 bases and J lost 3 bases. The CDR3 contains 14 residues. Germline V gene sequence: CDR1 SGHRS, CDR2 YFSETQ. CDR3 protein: CASSPGTGDTEAFF. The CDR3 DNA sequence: TGCGCCAGCAGCCCCGGGACAGGGGACACTGAAGCTTTCTTT.

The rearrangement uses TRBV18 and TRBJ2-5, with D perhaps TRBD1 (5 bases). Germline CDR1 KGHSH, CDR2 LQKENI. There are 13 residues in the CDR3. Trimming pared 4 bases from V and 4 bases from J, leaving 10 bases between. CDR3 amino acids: CASSRQGVETQYF. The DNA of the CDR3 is TGTGCCAGCTCACGGCAGGGTGTAGAGACCCAGTACTTC.

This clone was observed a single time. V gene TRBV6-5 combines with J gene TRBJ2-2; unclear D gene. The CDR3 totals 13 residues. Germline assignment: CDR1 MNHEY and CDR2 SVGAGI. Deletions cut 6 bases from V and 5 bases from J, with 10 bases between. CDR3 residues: CASSLRGTGELFF. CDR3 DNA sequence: TGTGCCAGCAGCCTGCGCGGTACCGGGGAGCTGTTTTTT.

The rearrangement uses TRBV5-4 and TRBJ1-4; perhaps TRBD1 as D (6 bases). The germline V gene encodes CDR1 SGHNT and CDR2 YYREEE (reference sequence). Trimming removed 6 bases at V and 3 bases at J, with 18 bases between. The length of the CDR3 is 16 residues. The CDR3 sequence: CASTMTGRGANEKLFF. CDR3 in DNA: TGTGCCAGCACCATGACAGGCCGAGGGGCTAATGAAAAACTGTTTTTT.

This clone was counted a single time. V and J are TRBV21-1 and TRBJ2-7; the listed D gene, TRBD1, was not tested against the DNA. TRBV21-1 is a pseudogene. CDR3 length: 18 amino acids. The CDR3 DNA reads TGTGCCAGCAGCAAAAGATCGGCGCACAGGGGGCTTTTCTACGAGCAGTACGTC. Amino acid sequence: CASSKRSAHRGLFYEQYV.

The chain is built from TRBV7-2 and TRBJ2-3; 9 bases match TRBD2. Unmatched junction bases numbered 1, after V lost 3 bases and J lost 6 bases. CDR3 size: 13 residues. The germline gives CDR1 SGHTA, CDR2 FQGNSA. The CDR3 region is CASSFLAGDTQYF. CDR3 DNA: TGTGCCAGCAGCTTCCTAGCGGGGGATACGCAGTATTTT.

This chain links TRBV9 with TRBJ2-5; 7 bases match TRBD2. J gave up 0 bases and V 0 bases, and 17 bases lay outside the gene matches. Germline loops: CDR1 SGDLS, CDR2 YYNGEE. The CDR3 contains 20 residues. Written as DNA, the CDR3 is TGTGCCAGCAGCGTAGCTTCTGGGCTAGCGGAAATAGGGTACCAAGAGACCCAGTACTTC. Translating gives CASSVASGLAEIGYQETQYF.